This T cell receptor beta chain was sequenced during a study of T cell responses to AZD1222 COVID-19 vaccine. The CDR3 is 16 residues long. CDR1 and CDR2 (germline): SEHNR, FQNEAQ (reference sequence). V shed 5 bases and J 8 bases; nucleotides not matched to a gene: 10. Whole-study findings and limits: Rises in breadth and depth of Spike-specific TCRs came after two AZD1222 doses. There were vaccine-associated CD4 TCRs across spike, dominant at 160-218 and 743-854. Females made up more of the donors, who were largely white British, and clonal diversity may have come out too low. Just a handful of AZD1222 recipients tested seropositive at baseline.

Note on this clone: Its matching antigen is unknown.

Method: immunoSEQ multiplex PCR; TCRdb's copy keeps in-frame clones and lacks some. The repertoire holds over 150,000 clones, around 90% seen once, with roughly 11% in the top ten. V usage is TRBV7-9 and J usage is TRBJ2-1; 12 bases are a match to TRBD2. This sample comprised peripheral blood, obtained 28 days after the second AZD1222 dose. This sequence originates from an adult who received the AZD1222 COVID-19 vaccine. The CDR3 DNA reads as TGTGCCAGCAGCCATCCTAGCGGGGGGGCGGATCATGAGCAGTTCTTC. Translated, it gives CASSHPSGGADHEQFF.